This T cell receptor beta chain was recorded in a study of OX40 agonist ivuxolimab in advanced cancers. Study overall: Partial responses were achieved by three patients, one with hepatocellular carcinoma and two with cutaneous melanoma.

Systemic immunosuppression or a history of autoimmune disease excluded patients. Using immunoSEQ multiplex PCR, the repertoire was profiled, and TCRdb retains in-frame clones only, with some absent. Of about 43,000 clones in the sample, around 87% are singletons; the top ten hold under 40%. Source: CD4+ or CD8+ T cells sorted from blood, taken in a trial of the OX40 agonist ivuxolimab. The receptor was derived from an adult with an advanced solid tumor such as melanoma, head and neck, liver or kidney cancer.

DNA for the CDR3: TGTGCCAGCAGCTTAGTCCCCTACGAGCAGTACTTC. Translating it yields CASSLVPYEQYF. The gene calls are TRBV7-2 and TRBJ2-7; D remains ambiguous. The CDR3 covers 12 residues. The V gene lost 1 base and the J gene lost 2 bases, with 3 bases spanning the gap. The germline gives CDR1 SGHTA, CDR2 FQGNSA.